This entry lists 27 T cell receptor beta chains sequenced from one sample in a study of early T cells in non-severe SARS-CoV-2 infection. TCRdb re-analysed the 5' RACE reads in MiXCR, keeping a single row per CDR3 protein. The data show tens of thousands of distinct CDR3 sequences, with 5.4% seen just once and 6% to 6.5% held by the top ten. The material was whole blood, obtained at baseline. These receptors were collected from an adult who was a healthcare worker with PCR-confirmed SARS-CoV-2 infection or an uninfected control (not recorded which).

This clonotype was found a few times. The chain is built from TRBV27 and TRBJ2-5, with D maybe TRBD1 (7 bases). V dropped 3 bases and J dropped 5 bases, with 16 bases sitting between them. This CDR3 has 15 amino acids. CDR1 and CDR2 from the germline V gene are MNHEY and SMNVEV (reference sequence). The CDR3: CASSLASTGRETQYF. For the CDR3, the DNA is TGTGCCAGCAGTTTGGCCTCGACAGGGAGGGAGACCCAGTACTTC.

This clonotype was picked up many times. The chain uses TRBV7-8 and TRBJ2-4, with TRBD2 matching over 15 bases. The CDR3 has 19 amino acids. Germline CDR1 is SGHVS and CDR2 is FQNEAQ. The junction had 14 bases not matched to a gene; V was cut back by 4 bases and J by 7 bases. The CDR3 loop reads CASSSRTSGRASVGNIQYF. The DNA of the CDR3 is TGTGCCAGCAGCTCCCGGACTAGCGGGAGGGCCAGCGTAGGGAACATTCAGTACTTC.

In this sample, this clonotype turned up many times. J is TRBJ1-1 and V is TRBV7-8; perhaps TRBD1 as D (6 bases). Trimming took off 0 bases at V and 4 bases at J, with 9 bases between the two ends. Germline V lookup: CDR1 SGHVS, CDR2 FQNEAQ. CDR3 length equals 14 residues. In DNA form, the CDR3 reads TGTGCCAGCAGCTTAGCGACAGGAGCCACTGAAGCTTTCTTT. This codes for CASSLATGATEAFF.

This clonotype was picked up many times. The chain carries TRBV20-1 and TRBJ2-1; TRBD2 aligns across 9 bases. Unmatched junction bases numbered 2, after V lost 5 bases and J lost 0 bases. CDR1 DFQATT and CDR2 SNEGSKA come from the germline V gene (reference sequence). This CDR3 is built from 14 residues. CDR3 DNA sequence: TGCAGTGCTTCTAGCGGGATCTCCTACAATGAGCAGTTCTTC. This sequence encodes CSASSGISYNEQFF.

This clonotype was detected many times. CDR3 nucleotides: TGTGCCAGCAGCCCGGGACGGAGCACAGATACGCAGTATTTT. Translating gives CASSPGRSTDTQYF. J is TRBJ2-3 and V is TRBV7-8, with D perhaps assigned TRBD1 or TRBD2 (5 bases each). Trimming took 5 bases from V and 0 from J, leaving 9 bases between them. CDR1 is SGHVS and CDR2 is FQNEAQ in the germline V gene. CDR3 length: 14 amino acids.

Only a few counts were recorded for this clonotype. V usage is TRBV18 and J usage is TRBJ1-1, with a weak D call TRBD1 (5 bases). Germline lookup yields CDR1 KGHSH and CDR2 LQKENI. This CDR3 region has 16 residues. V was clipped by 3 bases and J by 3 bases, with 17 bases between them. The CDR3 spells CASSPRWAGTYTEAFF. CDR3 nucleotide sequence: TGTGCCAGCTCACCCCGATGGGCAGGGACCTACACTGAAGCTTTCTTT.

This clonotype was counted a few times. DNA for the CDR3: TGCGCCAGCAGCCAAGGTACTCCCTACGAGCAGTACTTC. It codes for CASSQGTPYEQYF. This chain connects TRBV4-1 to TRBJ2-7; D is unresolved. Trimming stripped 1 base from V and 2 bases from J, with 6 bases between. The germline gives CDR1 MGHRA, CDR2 YSYEKL. The length of the CDR3 is 13 residues.

The sample holds many counts of this clonotype. The chain recombines TRBV12-5 with TRBJ2-1; TRBD2 matches at 7 bases. CDR3 length: 15 amino acids. Germline lookup yields CDR1 LGHNT and CDR2 FRNRAP. The trim removed 6 bases at V and 0 bases at J, leaving 5 bases unmatched. Here the CDR3 DNA reads TGTGCTAGTGGCAGCGGGGAGAGCTCCTACAATGAGCAGTTCTTC. As protein: CASGSGESSYNEQFF.

This clonotype was recorded a few times. The genes are TRBV20-1 and TRBJ1-1; D perhaps matches TRBD1 (5 bases). Trimming cost V 5 bases and J 6 bases, with 13 bases left between them. The CDR3 sequence is 12 residues long. From germline, CDR1 is DFQATT and CDR2 SNEGSKA (reference sequence). The CDR3 sequence is CSALRGIAEAFF. The CDR3 coding sequence is TGCAGTGCTCTCCGGGGGATCGCTGAAGCTTTCTTT.

This clonotype appeared many times. This chain links TRBV20-1 with TRBJ2-7, with a weak D call TRBD2 (6 bases). Germline V lookup: CDR1 DFQATT, CDR2 SNEGSKA (reference sequence). The CDR3 runs 13 residues. V was shortened by 5 bases and J by 0 bases, with 11 bases between the two germline ends. CDR3: CSAERDFSYEQYF. The CDR3 DNA sequence: TGCAGTGCTGAAAGGGACTTCTCCTACGAGCAGTACTTC.

This clonotype showed up many times. The chain employs TRBV7-2 and TRBJ2-3; D is undetermined. Germline values: CDR1 SGHTA, CDR2 FQGNSA. There are 14 residues in the CDR3. The V gene lost 4 bases and the J gene lost 6 bases, with 14 bases spanning the gap. The CDR3 region has the DNA TGTGCCAGCAGCTGGTTAAAATTGGGGGATACGCAGTATTTT. Residues: CASSWLKLGDTQYF. Full variable domain (rest looked up from reference TRBV7-2 and TRBJ2-3): GAGVSQSPSNKVTEKGKDVELRCDPISGHTALYWYRQSLGQGLEFLIYFQGNSAPDKSGLPSDRFSAERTGGSVSTLTIQRTQQEDSAVYLCASSWLKLGDTQYFGPGTRLTVL.

This clonotype was seen at least ten times. The chain has TRBV11-2 and TRBJ1-1; 8 bases line up with TRBD1. CDR1 and CDR2 (germline): SGHAT, FQNNGV. This CDR3 is built from 14 residues. After removal of 5 bases from V and 0 bases from J, the junction contained 2 bases not matched to a gene. The CDR3 reads CASSMDRVNTEAFF. The CDR3 DNA reads TGTGCCAGCAGCATGGACAGGGTGAACACTGAAGCTTTCTTT.

This clonotype was recorded at least ten times. The chain has TRBV7-2 and TRBJ2-1; tentatively, D is TRBD2 (6 bases). Deletions cut 7 bases from V and 10 bases from J, with 20 bases between. The CDR3 totals 14 residues. Germline V lookup: CDR1 SGHTA, CDR2 FQGNSA. CDR3 coding DNA: TGTGCCAGCACTCTGTCGGGGGTTGCAAGGGAGCAGTTCTTC. Its translation is CASTLSGVAREQFF.

This clonotype was picked up many times. The chain recombines TRBV3-2 with TRBJ2-3; TRBD1, the table's D call, was not compared with the DNA. TRBV3-2 is listed as a pseudogene. CDR3 length: 16 residues. CDR3 sequence (DNA): TGTGCCAGCAGCCAATTGGGTGCGGGGGGCAGAGATACGCAGTATTTT. Amino acid sequence: CASSQLGAGGRDTQYF.

This clonotype has at least ten counts. The chain is built from TRBV5-6 and TRBJ2-1, with D uncertain. The CDR3 is 12 amino acids. V was clipped by 3 bases and J by 10 bases, with 11 bases between them. Per the germline V gene, CDR1 is SGHDT and CDR2 is YYEEEE. Here the CDR3 reads CASSSVRQEQFF. The CDR3 DNA follows: TGTGCCAGCAGCTCGGTCCGCCAGGAGCAGTTCTTC.

This clonotype was recorded a few times. The CDR3 sequence is CASSANIPPTEAFF. In nucleotides, the CDR3 is TGCGCCAGCAGCGCAAACATCCCACCCACTGAAGCTTTCTTT. The V and J genes are TRBV5-1 and TRBJ1-1; D not certain. The CDR3 has 14 amino acids. The V and J ends lost 4 bases and 4 bases respectively, with 14 bases between them. Germline V CDR1 and CDR2: SGHRS, YFSETQ.

To note about this clonotype: This clone may be a read error of a much larger clone one base away. The J gene is TRBJ2-7, the V gene TRBV3-1; TRBD2 agrees at 7 bases. Per the germline V gene, CDR1 is LGHDT and CDR2 is YNNKEL (reference sequence). The CDR3 covers 15 residues. CDR3 residues: CVSSQDSGPGGEQYF. The CDR3 DNA is TGTGTCAGCAGCCAAGATAGCGGACCCGGGGGGGAGCAGTACTTC.

This clonotype was picked up many times. V gene TRBV20-1 combines with J gene TRBJ1-1; the D is unclear. The V and J ends lost 5 bases and 4 bases respectively, with 11 bases between them. CDR1 is DFQATT, CDR2 SNEGSKA, per germline (reference sequence). The CDR3 runs to 12 residues. DNA of the CDR3: TGCAGTGCTTTGATTAAGGGCACTGAAGCTTTCTTT. It yields the protein CSALIKGTEAFF.

This clonotype has ten or more counts. The gene calls are TRBV24-1 and TRBJ2-3; 7 bases fit TRBD2. The CDR3 extends over 13 amino acids. CDR1 is KGHDR and CDR2 is SFDVKD in the germline V gene. Germline trimming cut 6 bases from V and 3 bases from J; bases unmatched to any gene: 2. CDR3 residues: CATSSSGTDTQYF. The CDR3 nucleotides read TGTGCCACCAGTAGTAGCGGGACAGATACGCAGTATTTT.

This clonotype was seen at least ten times. The chain combines TRBV6-2 or TRBV6-3 with TRBJ2-1; 7 bases fit TRBD1. From germline, CDR1 is MNHEY and CDR2 SVGEGT. The trim removed 0 bases at V and 9 bases at J, leaving 11 bases unmatched. The CDR3 has 16 residues. CDR3 amino acids: CASSYSPGQAFVEQFF. Here the CDR3 DNA reads TGTGCCAGCAGTTACTCCCCCGGACAGGCATTCGTTGAGCAGTTCTTC.

In its sample, this clonotype was seen many times. The chain joins TRBV13 to TRBJ2-1; D might be TRBD1 (5 bases). The germline V gene encodes CDR1 PRHDT and CDR2 FYEKMQ (reference sequence). This CDR3 spans 13 amino acids. V was cut by 5 bases and J by 8 bases, with 13 bases left in between. CDR3 DNA sequence: TGTGCCAGCAGCCCCCCCCAGGGCTATGAGCAGTTCTTC. Translated: CASSPPQGYEQFF.

A few counts support this clonotype. The chain employs TRBV27 and TRBJ2-7; TRBD2 might be the D (5 bases). Germline V lookup: CDR1 MNHEY, CDR2 SMNVEV (reference sequence). The CDR3 loop spans 11 amino acids. V lost 6 bases and J lost 7, with 10 bases in between. CDR3 residues: CASRGSGEQYF. The CDR3 DNA follows: TGTGCCAGCAGAGGGAGTGGTGAGCAGTACTTC.

This clonotype has only a few counts. The CDR3 DNA reads TGCGCCAGCAGCGAGGGACAGCCCTATGGCTACACCTTC. It is translated as CASSEGQPYGYTF. The chain recombines TRBV5-1 with TRBJ1-2; 7 nucleotides line up with TRBD1. The J segment lost 4 bases and the V segment lost 4 bases, leaving 4 bases of the junction unmatched. This CDR3 is 13 amino acids long. Germline V lookup: CDR1 SGHRS, CDR2 YFSETQ.

Ten or more counts support this clonotype. The rearrangement links TRBV18 to TRBJ2-7, with a weak D call TRBD2 (5 bases). Germline CDR1 and CDR2: KGHSH and LQKENI. The germline V and J ends were trimmed by 6 bases and 2 bases, with 11 bases remaining between them. This CDR3 comprises 13 residues. The CDR3 is CASSLTEAYEQYV. CDR3 nucleotides: TGTGCCAGCTCCCTGACGGAGGCCTACGAGCAGTACGTC.

This clonotype was detected ten times or more. The CDR3 bases are TGTGCCAGCACCGGACCCAGCGGGCAGTACGTC. Protein: CASTGPSGQYV. This chain links TRBV6-6 with TRBJ2-7; D perhaps matches TRBD2 (5 bases). V dropped 7 bases and J dropped 9 bases, with 13 bases sitting between them. The germline V gene has CDR1 MNHNY and CDR2 SVGAGI (reference sequence). The CDR3 has 11 residues.

In its sample, this clonotype was seen many times. The V and J genes are TRBV19 and TRBJ2-1, with 9 positions matching TRBD1. The V gene's germline CDR1 is LNHDA and CDR2 SQIVND (reference sequence). V shed 5 bases, J shed 0 bases, and the junction held 17 bases outside the gene matches. This CDR3 has 20 residues. This CDR3 reads CASSGSGTGYFQSSYNEQFF. In DNA form, the CDR3 reads TGTGCCAGTAGTGGATCCGGGACAGGGTATTTTCAGAGCTCCTACAATGAGCAGTTCTTC.

This clonotype was detected ten times or more. The chain joins TRBV20-1 to TRBJ2-3; D gene ambiguous. V gave up 6 bases and J gave up 1 base, with 14 bases separating them. The germline V gene encodes CDR1 DFQATT and CDR2 SNEGSKA (reference sequence). The CDR3 loop spans 14 amino acids. CDR3 DNA: TGCAGTGCGTCGTCCCAGTTAGGCACAGATACGCAGTATTTT. It specifies CSASSQLGTDTQYF.